A single sample gave rise to the 18 T cell receptor beta chains below, sequenced in a study of shared clonotypes between healthy human individuals. TCRdb's copy holds only in-frame clones and misses some; the assay was immunoSEQ multiplex PCR. The sample carries about 2.3 million clones, approximately 93% recorded once. The source material was naive CD4+ T cells from PBMCs. The subset was: CD45RA+ positively selected. Every receptor here comes from a man between 18 and 35 years old in good health. Some clones in this sample may be carry-over from other donors' samples.

The V and J genes are TRBV5-4 and TRBJ2-1; D is perhaps TRBD1 (7 bases). CDR1 and CDR2 (germline): SGHNT, YYREEE (reference sequence). CDR3 length equals 15 residues. V lost 2 bases and J lost 8, with 17 bases in between. CDR3 loop: CASSLRRGLSDEQFF. The CDR3 nucleotides read TGTGCCAGCAGCTTACGGAGGGGGCTATCGGATGAGCAGTTCTTC.

This clone was observed a few times. The gene calls are TRBV28 and TRBJ1-2; 10 positions match TRBD1. V shed 5 bases, J shed 8 bases, and the junction held 11 bases outside the gene matches. Germline V gene lookup returns CDR1 MDHEN and CDR2 SYDVKM. CDR3 length: 15 residues. The CDR3 region has the DNA TGTGCCAGCAGTACGGTGGGACAGGGGATAGGGGGCTACACCTTC. It yields the protein CASSTVGQGIGGYTF.

This chain links TRBV30 with TRBJ2-7, with 9 nucleotides matching TRBD2. The length of the CDR3 is 15 residues. The germline CDR1 and CDR2 sequences are GTSNPN and SVGIG (reference sequence). V gave up 4 bases and J gave up 0 bases; unmatched junction bases: 7. This chain's CDR3 is CAWMGGRGGSYEQYF. CDR3 nucleotide sequence: TGTGCCTGGATGGGCGGGAGGGGGGGCTCCTACGAGCAGTACTTC.

The chain is built from TRBV28 and TRBJ1-2, with D perhaps TRBD1 (6 bases). V shed 3 bases and J shed 7 bases, with 12 bases lying between them. The CDR3 has 13 residues. Germline V gives CDR1 MDHEN, CDR2 SYDVKM. The CDR3 here is CASSFLGAPGYTF. The CDR3 DNA reads TGTGCCAGCAGTTTCTTGGGGGCGCCTGGCTACACCTTC.

Comment on this clone: Distinct nucleotide sequences in the sample also encode this CDR3. CDR3 amino acids: CASSLAVANEQFF. The DNA for the CDR3 is TGCGCCAGCAGCTTAGCGGTAGCCAATGAGCAGTTCTTC. The gene calls are TRBV5-1 and TRBJ2-1; D might be TRBD2 (5 bases). Between the trimmed V and J ends, which lost 2 bases and 6 bases, there was a span of 9 bases. Germline loops: CDR1 SGHRS, CDR2 YFSETQ. This CDR3 is built from 13 residues.

The chain has TRBV18 and TRBJ2-7, with D tentatively TRBD2 (6 bases). Germline loops: CDR1 KGHSH, CDR2 LQKENI. V was trimmed by 8 bases and J by 1 base, leaving 12 bases between them. The CDR3 spans 13 residues. The CDR3 DNA reads as TGTGCCAGCAAGAACGGGGGATCCTACGAGCAGTACTTC. The encoded protein is CASKNGGSYEQYF.

The rearrangement joins TRBV7-2 to TRBJ2-7; D unresolved. CDR1 is SGHTA and CDR2 is FQGNSA in the germline V gene. CDR3 length: 14 residues. V was trimmed by 3 bases and J by 3 bases, leaving 12 bases between them. The CDR3 reads CASSFLSSNYEQYF. CDR3 nucleotides: TGTGCCAGCAGCTTTTTAAGCAGTAACTACGAGCAGTACTTC.

The chain joins TRBV10-1 to TRBJ1-1; no clear D gene. Germline V gene sequence: CDR1 WNHNN, CDR2 SYGVQD (reference sequence). The CDR3 contains 12 residues. V lost 4 bases and J 8 bases, leaving 11 bases between the germline ends. In DNA, the CDR3 is TGCGCCAGCAGTGCGGGCGGGCCAGAAGCTTTCTTT. Translated, it gives CASSAGGPEAFF.

The V call is TRBV28, the J call TRBJ2-5; the D is unclear. CDR3 length equals 12 residues. Germline CDR1 reads MDHEN; CDR2 reads SYDVKM. The V and J ends lost 5 bases and 4 bases respectively, with 8 bases between them. The CDR3 spells CASSQRAETQYF. For the CDR3, the DNA is TGTGCCAGCAGTCAAAGAGCAGAGACCCAGTACTTC.

This chain links TRBV7-2 with TRBJ2-4; D ambiguous. This CDR3 spans 15 amino acids. V lost 1 base to trimming and J lost 7 bases, with 14 bases between them. Per the germline V gene, CDR1 is SGHTA and CDR2 is FQGNSA. The CDR3 DNA follows: TGTGCCAGCAGCTTAGGTGGCCCCCATGGGAACATTCAGTACTTC. Translated, it gives CASSLGGPHGNIQYF.

The rearrangement uses TRBV14 and TRBJ2-5; D is unresolved. The germline V gene has CDR1 SGHDN and CDR2 FVKESK. CDR3 length: 14 residues. The V gene lost 3 bases and the J gene lost 2 bases, with 10 bases spanning the gap. For the CDR3, the DNA is TGTGCCAGCAGCCAGGGATGGGTACAAGAGACCCAGTACTTC. Translation gives CASSQGWVQETQYF.

The chain joins TRBV6-6 to TRBJ1-1; the D is unclear. V was trimmed by 8 bases and J by 0 bases, leaving 10 bases between them. This CDR3 region has 13 residues. The germline V gene encodes CDR1 MNHNY and CDR2 SVGAGI (reference sequence). CDR3 protein: CASHWLMNTEAFF. CDR3 DNA: TGTGCCAGCCACTGGCTCATGAACACTGAAGCTTTCTTT.

This rearrangement joins TRBV4-1 to TRBJ1-1, with 8 bases identical to TRBD1. Germline V gives CDR1 MGHRA, CDR2 YSYEKL. With V trimmed by 0 bases and J by 3 bases, 6 bases remained unmatched. The CDR3 sequence is 16 residues long. CDR3 protein: CASSQDPQGADTEAFF. The CDR3 region has the DNA TGCGCCAGCAGCCAAGATCCTCAGGGGGCGGACACTGAAGCTTTCTTT.

The chain employs TRBV28 and TRBJ2-7; D is undetermined. Germline loops: CDR1 MDHEN, CDR2 SYDVKM. The V end was cut by 1 base, the J end by 3 bases, with 7 bases between. The CDR3 covers 13 residues. The CDR3 loop reads CASSLSYSYEQYF. The CDR3 DNA reads TGTGCCAGCAGTTTATCTTACAGCTACGAGCAGTACTTC.

CDR3 coding DNA: TGTGCCAGCAGCCCAGAAGGGCGACAGCCCCAGCATTTT. Translating gives CASSPEGRQPQHF. V and J are TRBV5-4 and TRBJ1-5; D is uncertain. This CDR3 is built from 13 residues. Germline V gives CDR1 SGHNT, CDR2 YYREEE (reference sequence). With 4 bases removed from V and 7 bases from J, the gap between germline ends came to 12 bases. Using reference TRBV5-4 and TRBJ1-5 for the parts outside the CDR3, the full variable domain is ETGVTQSPTHLIKTRGQQVTLRCSSQSGHNTVSWYQQALGQGPQFIFQYYREEENGRGNFPPRFSGLQFPNYSSELNVNALELDDSALYLCASSPEGRQPQHFGDGTRLSIL.

The CDR3 region has the DNA TGTGCCAGCACCACAGGACCTAAAGAGACCCAGTACTTC. Amino acids: CASTTGPKETQYF. The genes are TRBV7-8 and TRBJ2-5; maybe TRBD1 (5 bases). The CDR3 loop spans 13 amino acids. V was pared by 7 bases and J by 3 bases, with 12 bases between. CDR1 and CDR2 (germline): SGHVS, FQNEAQ.

The CDR3 DNA follows: TGTGCCAGCTCACTCCAGCGGGAGTGGCAAGAGACCCAGTACTTC. The encoded protein is CASSLQREWQETQYF. This rearrangement joins TRBV18 to TRBJ2-5; 8 nucleotides align to TRBD2. The CDR3 length is 15 residues. Germline lookup yields CDR1 KGHSH and CDR2 LQKENI. The junction had 6 bases not matched to a gene; V was cut back by 4 bases and J by 2 bases.

J is TRBJ2-1 and V is TRBV18; 8 bases agree with TRBD2. CDR3 length: 15 residues. J was trimmed by 4 bases and V by 3 bases; bases with no gene match: 5. CDR1 and CDR2 (germline): KGHSH, LQKENI. This CDR3 reads CASSPEASGYNEQFF. DNA for the CDR3: TGTGCCAGCTCACCCGAGGCTAGCGGGTACAATGAGCAGTTCTTC.